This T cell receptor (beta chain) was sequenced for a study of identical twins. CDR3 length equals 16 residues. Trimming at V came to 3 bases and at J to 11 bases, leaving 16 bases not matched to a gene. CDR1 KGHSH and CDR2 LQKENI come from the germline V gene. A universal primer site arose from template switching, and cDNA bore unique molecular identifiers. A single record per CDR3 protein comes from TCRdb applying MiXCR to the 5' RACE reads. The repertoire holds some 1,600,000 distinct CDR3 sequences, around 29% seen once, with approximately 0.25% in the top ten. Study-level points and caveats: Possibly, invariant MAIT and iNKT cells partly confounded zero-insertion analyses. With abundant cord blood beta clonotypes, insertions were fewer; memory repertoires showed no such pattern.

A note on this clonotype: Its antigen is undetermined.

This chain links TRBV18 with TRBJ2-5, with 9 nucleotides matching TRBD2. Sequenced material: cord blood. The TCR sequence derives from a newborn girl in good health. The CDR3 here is CASSPTVAGDYNEQYF. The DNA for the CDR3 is TGTGCCAGCTCACCCACGGTAGCGGGAGACTACAATGAGCAGTACTTC.